Presented here are 32 T cell receptor beta chains from one specimen sequenced in a study of T cells after yellow fever vaccination. TCRdb redid the calling of the 5' RACE reads with MiXCR, one entry per CDR3 protein. The table shows about 630,000 distinct CDR3 sequences, with 10% to 15% occurring only once. The sequences come from PBMCs, collected on the day of the yellow fever booster vaccination. These receptors came from a man aged 30 to 39 who received the YFV17D yellow fever vaccine.

This clonotype turned up a few times. The CDR3 region has the DNA TGTGCCAGCAGCTTGGAAGGACTAGCGGTAGAGACCCAGTACTTC. Protein sequence: CASSLEGLAVETQYF. This chain connects TRBV5-5 to TRBJ2-5; 10 bases fit TRBD2. This CDR3 contains 15 residues. V lost 0 bases and J lost 4; bases outside the gene matches: 3. Looked up from germline, CDR1 is SGHKS and CDR2 is YYEKEE (reference sequence).

This clonotype showed up just a few times. The chain recombines TRBV20-1 with TRBJ2-4; 13 positions match TRBD2. J was trimmed by 7 bases and V by 6 bases; bases with no gene match: 9. CDR1 is DFQATT, CDR2 SNEGSKA, per germline (reference sequence). The CDR3 runs 15 residues. The CDR3: CSARPGTSGNNIQYF. CDR3 in DNA: TGCAGTGCGAGGCCCGGGACTAGCGGGAACAACATTCAGTACTTC.

This clonotype has just a few counts. This sequence joins TRBV7-9 and TRBJ1-1; D is perhaps TRBD1 (5 bases). V lost 5 bases and J 2 bases, leaving 18 bases between the germline ends. Per the germline V gene, CDR1 is SEHNR and CDR2 is FQNEAQ (reference sequence). This CDR3 comprises 16 residues. The CDR3 sequence is CASSPASAGPNTEAFF. The CDR3 nucleotides read TGTGCCAGCAGCCCCGCCTCTGCAGGGCCTAACACTGAAGCTTTCTTT.

The rearrangement joins TRBV5-5 to TRBJ2-7; D might be TRBD1 or TRBD2, each matching 5 bases. The CDR3 loop spans 14 amino acids. The V and J ends lost 4 bases and 3 bases respectively, with 14 bases between them. Germline lookup yields CDR1 SGHKS and CDR2 YYEKEE (reference sequence). Written as DNA, the CDR3 is TGTGCCAGCAGCGGGACGTCGGGCTACTACGAGCAGTACTTC. Protein: CASSGTSGYYEQYF. Looking up the rest from reference TRBV5-5 and TRBJ2-7 gives the full variable domain: DAGVTQSPTHLIKTRGQQVTLRCSPISGHKSVSWYQQVLGQGPQFIFQYYEKEERGRGNFPDRFSARQFPNYSSELNVNALLLGDSALYLCASSGTSGYYEQYFGPGTRLTVT.

In this sample, this clonotype turned up many times. The J gene is TRBJ2-1, the V gene TRBV20-1, with 11 bases identical to TRBD1. CDR3 size: 15 residues. The V segment lost 6 bases and the J segment 6 bases; nucleotides outside the gene matches: 10. Germline V gene data show CDR1 as DFQATT and CDR2 as SNEGSKA (reference sequence). The CDR3 spells CSAQDPGQGGNEQFF. CDR3 nucleotides: TGCAGTGCGCAAGATCCGGGACAGGGGGGCAATGAGCAGTTCTTC.

This clonotype was seen repeatedly, ten times or more. The rearrangement uses TRBV5-1 and TRBJ1-1; no reliable D call. V was clipped by 2 bases and J by 0 bases, with 8 bases between them. Germline V gene lookup returns CDR1 SGHRS and CDR2 YFSETQ. The CDR3 length is 14 residues. CDR3 residues: CASSFTGMNTEAFF. The CDR3 region has the DNA TGCGCCAGCAGCTTTACCGGGATGAACACTGAAGCTTTCTTT. Full variable domain (remainder filled in from reference TRBV5-1 and TRBJ1-1): KAGVTQTPRYLIKTRGQQVTLSCSPISGHRSVSWYQQTPGQGLQFLFEYFSETQRNKGNFPGRFSGRQFSNSRSEMNVSTLELGDSALYLCASSFTGMNTEAFFGQGTRLTVV.

The sample holds a few counts of this clonotype. The gene calls are TRBV27 and TRBJ2-3; 11 bases align to TRBD2. Germline V lookup: CDR1 MNHEY, CDR2 SMNVEV (reference sequence). This CDR3 has 20 residues. Losses at the gene ends were 2 bases for V and 0 bases for J; bases not matched to a gene: 13. CDR3: CASSLLQPRGLAESTDTQYF. The DNA for the CDR3 is TGTGCCAGCAGTTTACTCCAGCCGAGGGGACTAGCGGAAAGCACAGATACGCAGTATTTT.

This clonotype was detected once. The chain links TRBV15 to TRBJ2-3, with unresolved D. The CDR3 is 14 residues long. Germline assignment: CDR1 LNHNV and CDR2 YYDKDF (reference sequence). The germline V and J ends were trimmed by 5 bases and 4 bases, with 13 bases remaining between them. The CDR3 reads CATSSPTGPDTQYF. Written as DNA, the CDR3 is TGTGCCACCAGCTCTCCGACCGGACCAGATACGCAGTATTTT.

This clonotype was observed a few times. The V and J genes are TRBV7-9 and TRBJ2-1; D is unresolved. Trimming shortened V by 1 base and J by 9 bases, and 16 bases separated the two germline ends. The CDR3 totals 15 residues. CDR1 and CDR2 (germline): SEHNR, FQNEAQ (reference sequence). The CDR3 region has the DNA TGTGCCAGCAGCTTAGGGTACGGACCCGCCAGTGAGCAGTTCTTC. It specifies CASSLGYGPASEQFF.

This clonotype was seen a few times. The rearrangement joins TRBV6-5 to TRBJ1-5, with D unresolved. Germline CDR1 reads MNHEY; CDR2 reads SVGAGI. This CDR3 region has 14 residues. Trimming shortened V by 2 bases and J by 5 bases, and 10 bases separated the two germline ends. The chain's CDR3 is CASSYRPDYQPQHF. The CDR3 nucleotides read TGTGCCAGCAGTTACAGGCCAGATTATCAGCCCCAGCATTTT.

This clonotype was observed a handful of times. V gene TRBV20-1 combines with J gene TRBJ2-3; 7 bases fit TRBD2. CDR3 length: 15 residues. Trimming at V came to 3 bases and at J to 5 bases, leaving 11 bases not matched to a gene. Germline V CDR1 and CDR2: DFQATT, SNEGSKA (reference sequence). CDR3 coding DNA: TGCAGTGCTAGCCTCCTCACTAGCGAGGTAGATACGCAGTATTTT. Its translation: CSASLLTSEVDTQYF.

This clonotype turned up a few times. V gene TRBV7-8 combines with J gene TRBJ2-1, with 10 bases identical to TRBD2. There are 16 residues in the CDR3. Per germline, CDR1 SGHVS and CDR2 FQNEAQ. V lost 0 bases, J lost 8 bases, and 7 bases stayed unmatched. CDR3 loop: CASSLAPSGSIYEQFF. DNA of the CDR3: TGTGCCAGCAGCTTAGCGCCTAGCGGGAGTATTTATGAGCAGTTCTTC. Drawing the rest from reference TRBV7-8 and TRBJ2-1, the complete variable domain is GAGVSQSPRYKVAKRGQDVALRCDPISGHVSLFWYQQALGQGPEFLTYFQNEAQLDKSGLPSDRFFAERPEGSVSTLKIQRTQQEDSAVYLCASSLAPSGSIYEQFFGPGTRLTVL.

The J gene is TRBJ2-3, the V gene TRBV7-6, with D perhaps being TRBD1 or TRBD2 (6 bases each). The germline V and J ends were trimmed by 5 bases and 1 base, with 19 bases remaining between them. The CDR3 extends over 17 amino acids. CDR1 and CDR2 (germline): SGHVS, FNYEAQ. The CDR3 nucleotides read TGTGCCAGCAGCAAAGTAGGGGGGTCCCCTCGCACAGATACGCAGTATTTT. This encodes CASSKVGGSPRTDTQYF.

The chain is built from TRBV20-1 and TRBJ2-1; 11 nucleotides line up with TRBD2. This CDR3 is built from 17 residues. Trimming removed 6 bases from V and 1 base from J; junction bases left unmatched: 11. The germline V gene encodes CDR1 DFQATT and CDR2 SNEGSKA (reference sequence). CDR3 in amino acids: CSARGRLAGGSYNEQFF. The DNA of the CDR3 is TGCAGTGCCCGAGGGCGTCTAGCGGGAGGATCCTACAATGAGCAGTTCTTC.

This rearrangement joins TRBV27 to TRBJ2-3; either TRBD1 or TRBD2 may fit D (5 bases each). The CDR3 runs 13 residues. V was pared by 5 bases and J by 6 bases, with 12 bases between. Germline V lookup: CDR1 MNHEY, CDR2 SMNVEV (reference sequence). The CDR3 loop is CASSRDPNDTQYF. For the CDR3, the DNA is TGTGCCAGCAGTAGGGACCCCAACGATACGCAGTATTTT.

This clonotype was counted a single time. V gene TRBV5-1 combines with J gene TRBJ2-3; 9 bases are a match to TRBD2. Trimming at V came to 5 bases and at J to 0 bases, leaving 7 bases not matched to a gene. The germline V gene encodes CDR1 SGHRS and CDR2 YFSETQ. CDR3 length: 16 residues. The CDR3 sequence is CASRGGSGGSTDTQYF. Here the CDR3 DNA reads TGCGCCAGCAGAGGGGGCAGCGGGGGGAGCACAGATACGCAGTATTTT.

This clonotype was recorded a few times. The V call is TRBV6-1, the J call TRBJ1-5, with D unresolved. CDR1 and CDR2 (germline): MNHNS, SASEGT. The CDR3 has 13 amino acids. V lost 8 bases to trimming and J lost 9 bases, with 17 bases between them. The CDR3 bases are TGTGCCAGCGGGGAAGCCTCGTGGGGGCCCCAGCATTTT. Its protein product is CASGEASWGPQHF.

This clonotype was found a few times. The chain couples TRBV7-2 to TRBJ2-7; D is possibly TRBD1 (6 bases). Deletions cut 8 bases from V and 1 base from J, with 15 bases between. The CDR3 runs 14 residues. Germline values: CDR1 SGHTA, CDR2 FQGNSA. CDR3 sequence (DNA): TGTGCCAGCGGACGGACAGTCGGGTCCTACGAGCAGTACTTC. Encoded protein: CASGRTVGSYEQYF. Filled out from reference TRBV7-2 and TRBJ2-7, the complete variable domain reads GAGVSQSPSNKVTEKGKDVELRCDPISGHTALYWYRQSLGQGLEFLIYFQGNSAPDKSGLPSDRFSAERTGGSVSTLTIQRTQQEDSAVYLCASGRTVGSYEQYFGPGTRLTVT.

The V gene is TRBV27, the J gene TRBJ2-1; 7 bases agree with TRBD2. The CDR3 runs 17 residues. Unmatched junction bases numbered 15, after V lost 5 bases and J lost 5 bases. From germline, CDR1 is MNHEY and CDR2 SMNVEV (reference sequence). CDR3 protein: CASSRFPRASGNNEQFF. CDR3 in DNA: TGTGCCAGCAGTCGATTCCCCCGGGCTAGCGGAAACAATGAGCAGTTCTTC.

As regards this clonotype: The junction departs from germline at one end; a sequencing error may be responsible. This chain joins TRBV20-1 and TRBJ1-1; 8 bases align to TRBD1. This CDR3 spans 16 amino acids. CDR1 DFQATT and CDR2 SNEGSKA come from the germline V gene (reference sequence). The CDR3 DNA follows: TGCTGTGCTAGAGATCTCAGGGGGCCCATGAACACTGAAGCTTTCTTT. It yields the protein CCARDLRGPMNTEAFF.

In DNA, the CDR3 is TGCGCCAGCAGCTGGACGCAGGGCTCCGGGGAGCTGTTTTTT. Translation: CASSWTQGSGELFF. This chain connects TRBV5-1 to TRBJ2-2; tentative D call: TRBD1 (5 bases). The CDR3 has 14 residues. Looked up from germline, CDR1 is SGHRS and CDR2 is YFSETQ. Trimming removed 3 bases from V and 6 bases from J, with 12 bases in between.

Only a few counts were recorded for this clonotype. The chain recombines TRBV20-1 with TRBJ2-4; 7 nucleotides line up with TRBD2. Germline CDR1 DFQATT, CDR2 SNEGSKA (reference sequence). V lost 3 bases, J lost 1 base, and 3 bases stayed unmatched. This CDR3 has 14 residues. The CDR3 loop is CSASAGAAKNIQYF. The CDR3 DNA is TGCAGTGCTAGTGCGGGAGCGGCCAAAAACATTCAGTACTTC.

The rearrangement joins TRBV18 to TRBJ2-7; D is undetermined. CDR3 length: 14 amino acids. Trimming shortened V by 3 bases and J by 2 bases, and 11 bases separated the two germline ends. The germline gives CDR1 KGHSH, CDR2 LQKENI. CDR3 loop: CASSPRDTTYEQYF. As DNA, the CDR3 is TGTGCCAGCTCACCCCGTGACACCACCTACGAGCAGTACTTC.

Concerning this clonotype: The junction departs from germline at one end; a sequencing error may be responsible. V is TRBV2 and J is TRBJ2-3; 8 bases map to TRBD2. The CDR3 covers 13 residues. Germline V gene data show CDR1 as SNHLY and CDR2 as FYNNEI. CDR3 in DNA: TGTGCCAGCAGTGGGACTAGCAGAGATACGCAGTATTTT. It yields the protein CASSGTSRDTQYF.

This sequence joins TRBV7-8 and TRBJ2-1, with TRBD2 as a possible D gene (6 bases). This CDR3 comprises 13 residues. Trimming removed 3 bases from V and 15 bases from J, with 18 bases in between. Germline CDR1 reads SGHVS; CDR2 reads FQNEAQ. The CDR3 sequence: CASSFGLKLGAFF. In nucleotides, the CDR3 is TGTGCCAGCAGCTTCGGACTAAAACTTGGCGCGTTCTTC.

The J gene is TRBJ2-1, the V gene TRBV12-3 or TRBV12-4, with D hard to call. V lost 5 bases to trimming and J lost 9 bases, with 11 bases between them. The CDR3 has 12 residues. This CDR3 reads CASSPVAGEQFF. The CDR3 DNA reads as TGTGCCAGCAGTCCTGTCGCCGGTGAGCAGTTCTTC.

The chain uses TRBV6-1 and TRBJ2-7, with 9 bases matching TRBD2. Germline V CDR1 and CDR2: MNHNS, SASEGT. The junction had 20 bases not matched to a gene; V was cut back by 6 bases and J by 8 bases. The CDR3 is 17 residues long. The CDR3 spells CASSPGIWLLAGTKQYF. The CDR3 DNA sequence: TGTGCCAGCAGCCCTGGGATATGGCTCCTAGCGGGAACGAAGCAGTACTTC.

This clonotype was seen a few times. The V gene is TRBV5-1, the J gene TRBJ2-3; D call uncertain. Trimming shortened V by 3 bases and J by 12 bases, and 17 bases separated the two germline ends. This CDR3 has 13 residues. From germline, CDR1 is SGHRS and CDR2 YFSETQ. This CDR3 is CASSSQTAGLQYF. In nucleotides, the CDR3 is TGCGCCAGCAGCTCACAAACAGCTGGATTACAGTATTTT.

The sample holds a few counts of this clonotype. The rearrangement links TRBV7-9 to TRBJ2-6; possibly TRBD2 for D (5 bases). The germline V and J ends were trimmed by 5 bases and 0 bases, with 11 bases remaining between them. The CDR3 runs to 16 residues. Germline values: CDR1 SEHNR, CDR2 FQNEAQ (reference sequence). CDR3 loop: CASSVALASGANVLTF. The DNA of the CDR3 is TGTGCCAGCAGCGTCGCCCTAGCCTCTGGGGCCAACGTCCTGACTTTC.

This clonotype has more than one count but fewer than ten. The chain employs TRBV18 and TRBJ2-1, with no clear D. V lost 4 bases and J lost 2, with 6 bases in between. Germline CDR1 and CDR2: KGHSH and LQKENI. The CDR3 spans 13 residues. The CDR3 here is CASSLPPYNEQFF. CDR3 nucleotides: TGTGCCAGCTCACTTCCGCCCTACAATGAGCAGTTCTTC.

The CDR3 protein is CAWTRRIKETQYF. The CDR3 DNA reads as TGTGCCTGGACCAGGCGGATTAAAGAGACCCAGTACTTC. The rearrangement uses TRBV30 and TRBJ2-5; D unclear. Per germline, CDR1 GTSNPN and CDR2 SVGIG (reference sequence). Between the trimmed V and J ends, which lost 4 bases and 3 bases, there was a span of 12 bases. The CDR3 runs 13 residues.

The V gene is TRBV7-2, the J gene TRBJ2-7; possibly TRBD2 for D (7 bases). Germline V gene data show CDR1 as SGHTA and CDR2 as FQGNSA. The V end lost 2 bases, the J end lost 2 bases, and 13 bases lay between the germline ends. The CDR3 contains 15 residues. CDR3 DNA sequence: TGTGCCAGCAGCTTACGTAGGGGGGGGACCTACGAGCAGTACTTC. This translates into CASSLRRGGTYEQYF.